This is a list of T cell receptor beta chains from one sample in a study of T cell responses to AZD1222 COVID-19 vaccine. TCRdb keeps only in-frame clones here, not all; method: immunoSEQ multiplex PCR. The repertoire includes approximately 210,000 clones, about 95% of them detected once, and 1.5% to 2% sits in the top ten. Source: peripheral blood, taken 28 days after the second dose of the MenACWY control vaccine. The receptors derive from an adult who received the MenACWY meningococcal vaccine as a control. Both conserved end residues are part of each CDR3. A D gene is named only where the DNA matches it firmly.

TRBV5-1,TRBJ2-5,TRBD1,CASSKGQGETQYF
TRBV5-8,TRBJ1-4,TRBD1,CASSGTENEKLFF
TRBV19,TRBJ2-1,NA,CASSKRTASSYNEQFF
TRBV27,TRBJ2-1,NA,CASSLRTELHAQFF
TRBV18,TRBJ2-5,NA,CASSPPGRETQYF
TRBV6-2/TRBV6-3,TRBJ1-5,NA,CASSQGWGSRLNQPQHF
TRBV7-9,TRBJ2-7,TRBD1,CASSPLVQGVAFSVGEQYF
TRBV3-1/TRBV3-2,TRBJ1-2,NA,CASSQGTLGGIYGYTF
TRBV7-9,TRBJ1-4,NA,CASSLGLGIEKLFF
TRBV28,TRBJ1-2,TRBD1,CASSFGGQAYGYTF
TRBV10-3,TRBJ2-3,NA,CAISESTASTDTQYF
TRBV27,TRBJ2-2,NA,CASSLIAGELFF
TRBV19,TRBJ2-1,NA,CASSIQGGTYNEQFF
TRBV5-4,TRBJ1-1,NA,CASSLGPPGQRNTEAFF
TRBV19,TRBJ2-1,TRBD2,CASSLGTSGRWEEQFF
TRBV28,TRBJ2-2,NA,CASSPYDSFTGELFF
TRBV28,TRBJ2-7,NA,CASSTLELAYEQYF